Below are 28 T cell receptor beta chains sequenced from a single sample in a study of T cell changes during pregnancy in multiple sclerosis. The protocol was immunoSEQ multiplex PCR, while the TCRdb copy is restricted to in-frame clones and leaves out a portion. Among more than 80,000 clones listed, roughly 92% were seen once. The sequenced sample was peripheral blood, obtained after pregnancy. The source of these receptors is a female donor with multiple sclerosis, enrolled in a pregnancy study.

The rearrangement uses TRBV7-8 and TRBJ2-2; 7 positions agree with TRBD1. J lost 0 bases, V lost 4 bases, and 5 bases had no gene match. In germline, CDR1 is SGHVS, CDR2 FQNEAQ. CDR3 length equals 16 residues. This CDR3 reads CASSSAGTANTGELFF. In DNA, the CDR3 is TGTGCCAGCAGCTCCGCCGGGACAGCGAACACCGGGGAGCTGTTTTTT. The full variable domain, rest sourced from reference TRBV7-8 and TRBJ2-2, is GAGVSQSPRYKVAKRGQDVALRCDPISGHVSLFWYQQALGQGPEFLTYFQNEAQLDKSGLPSDRFFAERPEGSVSTLKIQRTQQEDSAVYLCASSSAGTANTGELFFGEGSRLTVL.

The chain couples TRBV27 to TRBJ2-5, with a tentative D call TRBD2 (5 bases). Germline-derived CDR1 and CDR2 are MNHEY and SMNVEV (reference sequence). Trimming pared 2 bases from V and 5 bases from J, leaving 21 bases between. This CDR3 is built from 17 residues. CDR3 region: CASSLRWTQVAGETQYF. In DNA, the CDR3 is TGTGCCAGCAGTTTAAGGTGGACCCAGGTGGCGGGCGAGACCCAGTACTTC.

CDR3 nucleotides: TGTGCCAGCAGCTTAGGCGGTCCAGGGGAGACCCAGTACTTC. Protein sequence: CASSLGGPGETQYF. The chain uses TRBV7-9 and TRBJ2-5; D might be TRBD1 (5 bases). The germline V gene has CDR1 SEHNR and CDR2 FQNEAQ (reference sequence). Trimming removed 1 base from V and 5 bases from J, with 11 bases in between. This CDR3 is built from 14 residues.

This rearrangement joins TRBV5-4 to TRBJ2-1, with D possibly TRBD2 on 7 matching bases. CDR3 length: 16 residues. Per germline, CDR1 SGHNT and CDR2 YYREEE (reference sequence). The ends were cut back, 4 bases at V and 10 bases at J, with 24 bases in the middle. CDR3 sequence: CASSRAGGLGGREQFF. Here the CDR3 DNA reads TGTGCCAGCAGCAGGGCCGGGGGGCTCGGGGGCCGCGAGCAGTTCTTC.

CDR3 amino acids: CASSEFEGNYGYTF. The DNA of the CDR3 is TGTGCCAGCAGTGAATTCGAGGGAAACTATGGCTACACCTTC. V gene TRBV6-1 combines with J gene TRBJ1-2; unclear D gene. V dropped 2 bases and J dropped 2 bases, with 9 bases sitting between them. This CDR3 region has 14 residues. Per the germline V gene, CDR1 is MNHNS and CDR2 is SASEGT.

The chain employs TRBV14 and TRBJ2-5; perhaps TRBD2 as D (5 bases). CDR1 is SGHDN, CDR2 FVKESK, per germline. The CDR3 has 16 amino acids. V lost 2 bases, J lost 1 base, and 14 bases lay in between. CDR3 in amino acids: CASSQYLGGAQETQYF. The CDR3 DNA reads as TGTGCCAGCAGCCAATATCTCGGAGGCGCCCAAGAGACCCAGTACTTC.

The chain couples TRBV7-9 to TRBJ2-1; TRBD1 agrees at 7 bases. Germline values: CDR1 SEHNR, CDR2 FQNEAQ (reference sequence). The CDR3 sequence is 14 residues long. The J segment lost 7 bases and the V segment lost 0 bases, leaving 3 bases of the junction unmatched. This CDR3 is CASSLAGGKNEQFF. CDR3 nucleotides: TGTGCCAGCAGCTTAGCAGGGGGCAAGAATGAGCAGTTCTTC.

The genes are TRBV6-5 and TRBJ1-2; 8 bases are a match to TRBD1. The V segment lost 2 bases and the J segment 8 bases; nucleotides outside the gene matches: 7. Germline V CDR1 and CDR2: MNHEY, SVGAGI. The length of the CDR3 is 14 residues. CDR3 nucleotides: TGTGCCAGCAGTTACCAAAGGACAGGGAGCGGCTACACCTTC. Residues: CASSYQRTGSGYTF.

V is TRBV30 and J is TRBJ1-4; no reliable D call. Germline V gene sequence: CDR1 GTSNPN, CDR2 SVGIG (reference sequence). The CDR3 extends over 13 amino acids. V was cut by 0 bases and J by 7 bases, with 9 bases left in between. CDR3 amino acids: CAWSVTGSEKLFF. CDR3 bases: TGTGCCTGGAGTGTTACCGGGAGTGAAAAACTGTTTTTT.

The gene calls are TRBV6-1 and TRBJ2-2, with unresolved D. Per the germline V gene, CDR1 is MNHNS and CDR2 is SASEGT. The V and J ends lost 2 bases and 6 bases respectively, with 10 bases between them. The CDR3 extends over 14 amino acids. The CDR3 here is CASSERWPAGELFF. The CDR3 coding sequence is TGTGCCAGCAGTGAACGATGGCCAGCCGGGGAGCTGTTTTTT.

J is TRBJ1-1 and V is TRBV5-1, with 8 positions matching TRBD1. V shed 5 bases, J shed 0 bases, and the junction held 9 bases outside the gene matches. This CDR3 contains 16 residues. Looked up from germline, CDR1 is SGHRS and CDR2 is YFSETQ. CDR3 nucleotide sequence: TGCGCCAGCAGGTTGAGGGACAGGAATATGAACACTGAAGCTTTCTTT. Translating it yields CASRLRDRNMNTEAFF.

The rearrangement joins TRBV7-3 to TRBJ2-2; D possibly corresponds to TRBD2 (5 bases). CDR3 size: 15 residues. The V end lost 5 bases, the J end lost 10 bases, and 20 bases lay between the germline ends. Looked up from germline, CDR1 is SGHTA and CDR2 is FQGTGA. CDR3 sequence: CASSLSGRGGSELFF. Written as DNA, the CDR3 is TGTGCCAGCAGCCTCTCGGGCAGAGGCGGGTCGGAGCTGTTTTTT.

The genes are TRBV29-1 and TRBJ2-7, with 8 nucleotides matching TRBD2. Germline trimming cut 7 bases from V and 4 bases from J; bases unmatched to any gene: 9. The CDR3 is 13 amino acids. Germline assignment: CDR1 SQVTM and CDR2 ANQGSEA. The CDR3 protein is CSAGLVGGYEQYF. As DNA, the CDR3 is TGCAGCGCGGGACTAGTGGGAGGATACGAGCAGTACTTC.

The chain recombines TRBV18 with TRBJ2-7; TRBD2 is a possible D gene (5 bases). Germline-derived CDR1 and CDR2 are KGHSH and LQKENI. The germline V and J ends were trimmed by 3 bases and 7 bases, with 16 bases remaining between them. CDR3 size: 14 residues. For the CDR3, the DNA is TGTGCCAGCTCACCCACTCTAAGAGAGGGAGAGCAGTACTTC. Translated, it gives CASSPTLREGEQYF.

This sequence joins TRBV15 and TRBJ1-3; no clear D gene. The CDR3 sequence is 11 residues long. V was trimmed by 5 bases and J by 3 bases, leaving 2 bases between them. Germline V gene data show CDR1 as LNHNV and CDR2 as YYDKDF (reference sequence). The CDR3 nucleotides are TGTGCCACCAGCTATGGAAACACCATATATTTT. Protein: CATSYGNTIYF.

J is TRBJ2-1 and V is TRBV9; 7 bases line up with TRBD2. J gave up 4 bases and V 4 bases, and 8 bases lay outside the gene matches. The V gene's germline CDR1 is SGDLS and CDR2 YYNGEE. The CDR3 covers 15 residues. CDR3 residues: CASSPVAGTYNEQFF. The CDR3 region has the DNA TGTGCCAGCAGCCCGGTAGCGGGCACTTACAATGAGCAGTTCTTC.

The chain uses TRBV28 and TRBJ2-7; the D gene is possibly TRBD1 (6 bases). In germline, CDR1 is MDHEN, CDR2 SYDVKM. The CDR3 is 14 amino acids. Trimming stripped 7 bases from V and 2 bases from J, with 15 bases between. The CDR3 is CASTGRQEAYEQYF. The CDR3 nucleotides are TGTGCCAGCACCGGACGACAGGAGGCCTACGAGCAGTACTTC.

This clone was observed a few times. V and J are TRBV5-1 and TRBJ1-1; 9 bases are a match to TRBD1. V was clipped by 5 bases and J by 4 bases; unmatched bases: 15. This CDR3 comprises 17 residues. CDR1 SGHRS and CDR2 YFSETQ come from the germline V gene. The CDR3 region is CASSWTGASVLGTEAFF. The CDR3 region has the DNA TGCGCCAGCAGTTGGACAGGGGCTTCCGTTCTCGGCACTGAAGCTTTCTTT. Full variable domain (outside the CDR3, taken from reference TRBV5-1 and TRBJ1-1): KAGVTQTPRYLIKTRGQQVTLSCSPISGHRSVSWYQQTPGQGLQFLFEYFSETQRNKGNFPGRFSGRQFSNSRSEMNVSTLELGDSALYLCASSWTGASVLGTEAFFGQGTRLTVV.

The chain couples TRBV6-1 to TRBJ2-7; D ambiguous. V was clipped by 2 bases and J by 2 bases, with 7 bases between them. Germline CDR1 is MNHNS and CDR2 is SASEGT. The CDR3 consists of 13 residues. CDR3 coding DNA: TGTGCCAGCAGTGAAAGAGATACCTACGAGCAGTACTTC. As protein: CASSERDTYEQYF.

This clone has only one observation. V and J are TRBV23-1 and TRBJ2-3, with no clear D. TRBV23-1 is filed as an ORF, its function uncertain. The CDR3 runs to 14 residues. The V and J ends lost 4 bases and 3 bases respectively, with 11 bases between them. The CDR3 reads CASSPPGGTDTQYF. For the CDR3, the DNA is TGCGCCAGCAGTCCTCCAGGTGGGACAGATACGCAGTATTTT.

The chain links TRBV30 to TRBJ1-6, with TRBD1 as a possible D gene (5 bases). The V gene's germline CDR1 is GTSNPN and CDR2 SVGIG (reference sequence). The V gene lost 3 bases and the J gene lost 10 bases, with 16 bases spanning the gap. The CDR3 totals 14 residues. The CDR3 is CAWSQGVLESPLHF. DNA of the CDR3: TGTGCCTGGAGCCAGGGCGTCCTCGAGTCACCCCTCCACTTT.

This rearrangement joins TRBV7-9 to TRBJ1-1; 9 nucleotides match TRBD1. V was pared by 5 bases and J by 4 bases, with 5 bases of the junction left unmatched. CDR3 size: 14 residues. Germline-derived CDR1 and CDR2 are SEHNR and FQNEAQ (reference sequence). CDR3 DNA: TGTGCCAGCAGCCAAGGACAGGGGACCACTGAAGCTTTCTTT. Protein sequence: CASSQGQGTTEAFF. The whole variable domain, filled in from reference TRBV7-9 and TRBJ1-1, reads DTGVSQNPRHKITKRGQNVTFRCDPISEHNRLYWYRQTLGQGPEFLTYFQNEAQLEKSRLLSDRFSAERPKGSFSTLEIQRTEQGDSAMYLCASSQGQGTTEAFFGQGTRLTVV.

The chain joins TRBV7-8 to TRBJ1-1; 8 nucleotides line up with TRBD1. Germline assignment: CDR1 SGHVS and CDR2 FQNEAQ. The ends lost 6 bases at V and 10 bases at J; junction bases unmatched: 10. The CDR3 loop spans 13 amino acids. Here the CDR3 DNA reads TGTGCCAGCAGGGACAGGGTGGGCTCAGTAGCTTTCTTT. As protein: CASRDRVGSVAFF.

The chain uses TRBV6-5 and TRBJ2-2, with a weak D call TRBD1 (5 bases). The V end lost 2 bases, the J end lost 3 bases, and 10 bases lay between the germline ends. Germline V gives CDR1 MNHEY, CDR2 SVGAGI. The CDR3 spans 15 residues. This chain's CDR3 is CASSYDQGYTGELFF. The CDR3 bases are TGTGCCAGCAGTTACGATCAGGGCTACACCGGGGAGCTGTTTTTT.

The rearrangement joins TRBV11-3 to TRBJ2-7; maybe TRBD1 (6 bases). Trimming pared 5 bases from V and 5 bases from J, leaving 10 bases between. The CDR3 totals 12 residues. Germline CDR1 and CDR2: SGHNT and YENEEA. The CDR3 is CASSADRDEQYF. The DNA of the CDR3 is TGTGCCAGCAGCGCGGACAGAGACGAGCAGTACTTC.

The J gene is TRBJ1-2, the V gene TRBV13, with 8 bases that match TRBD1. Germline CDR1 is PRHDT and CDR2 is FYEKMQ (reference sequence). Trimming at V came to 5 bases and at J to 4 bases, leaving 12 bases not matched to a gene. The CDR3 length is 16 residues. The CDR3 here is CASSGTRQGLGYGYTF. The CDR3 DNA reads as TGTGCCAGCAGCGGAACGCGACAGGGGCTAGGCTATGGCTACACCTTC.

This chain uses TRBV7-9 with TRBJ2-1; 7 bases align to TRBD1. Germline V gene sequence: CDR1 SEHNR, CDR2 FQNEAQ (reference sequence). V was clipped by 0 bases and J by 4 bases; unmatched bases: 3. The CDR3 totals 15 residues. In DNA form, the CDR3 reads TGTGCCAGCAGCTTAGCAGGGACAGAGTACAATGAGCAGTTCTTC. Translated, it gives CASSLAGTEYNEQFF.

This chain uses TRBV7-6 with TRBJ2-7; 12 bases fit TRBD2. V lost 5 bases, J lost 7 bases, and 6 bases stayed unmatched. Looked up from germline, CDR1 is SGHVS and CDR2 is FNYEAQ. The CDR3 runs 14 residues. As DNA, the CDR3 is TGTGCCAGCAGCCGACTAGCGGGAGCTCGAGAGCAGTACTTC. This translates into CASSRLAGAREQYF.